These 25 T cell receptor beta chains came from one sample sequenced in a study of identical twins. Via MiXCR, TCRdb re-called the 5' RACE reads, giving one row per CDR3 protein. Of 300,000 to 350,000 distinct CDR3 sequences in the sample, approximately 13% were seen once. The same specimen was also included in a second study, on yellow fever vaccine responses in identical twins.

Sequencing was performed on CD8+ T cells sorted from blood. Receptor source: a young woman in good health.

This clonotype showed up many times. This chain connects TRBV28 to TRBJ2-2, with a tentative D call TRBD2 (6 bases). The germline V and J ends were trimmed by 6 bases and 8 bases, with 16 bases remaining between them. Germline V gene lookup returns CDR1 MDHEN and CDR2 SYDVKM. The length of the CDR3 is 14 residues. DNA for the CDR3: TGTGCCAGCAGCCCACCCCGGGAGTCTGGGGAGCTGTTTTTT. Its translation: CASSPPRESGELFF.

This clonotype was recorded a few times. The J gene is TRBJ2-1, the V gene TRBV9, with TRBD2 identical over 10 bases. Germline CDR1 is SGDLS and CDR2 is YYNGEE. V shed 0 bases and J 4 bases; nucleotides not matched to a gene: 10. The CDR3 has 18 residues. CDR3 residues: CASSVEGGAGGTYNEQFF. CDR3 in DNA: TGTGCCAGCAGCGTAGAGGGGGGAGCGGGAGGGACTTACAATGAGCAGTTCTTC. The entire variable domain, with the rest obtained from reference TRBV9 and TRBJ2-1, is as follows: DSGVTQTPKHLITATGQRVTLRCSPRSGDLSVYWYQQSLDQGLQFLIQYYNGEERAKGNILERFSAQQFPDLHSELNLSSLELGDSALYFCASSVEGGAGGTYNEQFFGPGTRLTVL.

This clonotype appeared many times. This chain connects TRBV12-3 or TRBV12-4 to TRBJ2-1, with 8 bases aligning to TRBD1. Unmatched junction bases numbered 11, after V lost 4 bases and J lost 9 bases. CDR3 length: 15 residues. The CDR3 spells CASSSGTGSKGEQFF. CDR3 in DNA: TGTGCCAGCAGTTCTGGGACAGGTAGTAAGGGTGAGCAGTTCTTC.

This clonotype came up many times. This chain uses TRBV10-3 with TRBJ2-7; D ambiguous. Germline CDR1 is ENHRY and CDR2 is SYGVKD. V was pared by 0 bases and J by 7 bases, with 13 bases between. The CDR3 loop spans 14 amino acids. The CDR3 DNA reads TGTGCCATCAGTGAGTCCAGTGGCGGCTGGGAGCAGTACGTC. Protein product: CAISESSGGWEQYV.

This clonotype was detected ten times or more. The chain recombines TRBV29-1 with TRBJ1-3; unclear D gene. This CDR3 spans 13 amino acids. The germline V and J ends were trimmed by 7 bases and 2 bases, with 12 bases remaining between them. CDR1 and CDR2 (germline): SQVTM, ANQGSEA. The CDR3 DNA reads TGCAGCGCCTCCCGCGAGGCTGGAAACACCATATATTTT. Translated: CSASREAGNTIYF.

V usage is TRBV2 and J usage is TRBJ2-1; 7 bases match TRBD2. There are 16 residues in the CDR3. After removal of 4 bases from V and 3 bases from J, the junction contained 9 bases not matched to a gene. Germline values: CDR1 SNHLY, CDR2 FYNNEI. CDR3 sequence reads: CASSVFAASGYNEQFF. CDR3 nucleotides: TGTGCCAGCAGTGTGTTCGCCGCTAGCGGCTACAATGAGCAGTTCTTC.

This clonotype was observed at least ten times. The chain joins TRBV15 to TRBJ2-1; 11 bases are shared with TRBD2. Germline loops: CDR1 LNHNV, CDR2 YYDKDF (reference sequence). V lost 5 bases, J lost 8 bases, and 8 bases stayed unmatched. The CDR3 covers 15 residues. The CDR3 sequence is CATSLTSGGTYEQFF. CDR3 bases: TGTGCCACCAGCCTCACTAGCGGGGGAACATATGAGCAGTTCTTC.

The V and J genes are TRBV7-9 and TRBJ1-2; perhaps TRBD1 as D (6 bases). V lost 4 bases and J 1 base, leaving 16 bases between the germline ends. Germline V gene data show CDR1 as SEHNR and CDR2 as FQNEAQ (reference sequence). This CDR3 spans 16 amino acids. Here the CDR3 reads CASSSIPRTDNYGYTF. For the CDR3, the DNA is TGTGCCAGCAGCTCCATACCGAGGACAGATAACTATGGCTACACCTTC.

This chain links TRBV6-5 with TRBJ2-4; D remains ambiguous. The CDR3 extends over 18 amino acids. Germline loops: CDR1 MNHEY, CDR2 SVGAGI. V was shortened by 0 bases and J by 0 bases, with 15 bases between the two germline ends. CDR3 residues: CASSYSKGDLLAKNIQYF. The CDR3 DNA follows: TGTGCCAGCAGTTACTCGAAAGGCGACCTGCTAGCCAAAAACATTCAGTACTTC.

This chain joins TRBV12-3 or TRBV12-4 and TRBJ2-3; D unclear. V was trimmed by 6 bases and J by 5 bases, leaving 9 bases between them. CDR3 size: 12 residues. CDR3 sequence reads: CASSPAGDTQYF. In nucleotides, the CDR3 is TGTGCCAGCAGCCCGGCAGGAGATACGCAGTATTTT.

The V gene is TRBV10-2, the J gene TRBJ2-5, with D possibly being TRBD2 (6 bases). This CDR3 has 11 residues. In germline, CDR1 is WSHSY, CDR2 SAAADI. V gave up 8 bases and J gave up 5 bases, with 9 bases separating them. CDR3 sequence reads: CASEAGETQYF. The CDR3 nucleotides read TGCGCCAGCGAGGCGGGGGAGACCCAGTACTTC.

V usage is TRBV4-1 and J usage is TRBJ2-1, with TRBD2 identical over 8 bases. The CDR3 is 20 amino acids. V gave up 3 bases and J gave up 5 bases; unmatched junction bases: 21. Germline V gene data show CDR1 as MGHRA and CDR2 as YSYEKL. The CDR3 loop reads CASSHPKAQIGTRTNNEQFF. DNA for the CDR3: TGCGCCAGCAGCCATCCCAAGGCTCAAATCGGGACTAGGACTAACAATGAGCAGTTCTTC.

This clonotype appeared a few times. This chain uses TRBV10-2 with TRBJ1-4; no clear D gene. Trimming shortened V by 6 bases and J by 10 bases, and 12 bases separated the two germline ends. CDR1 is WSHSY, CDR2 SAAADI, per germline. The CDR3 consists of 12 residues. The CDR3 sequence is CASSLDAGKLFF. Here the CDR3 DNA reads TGCGCCAGCAGCCTTGATGCGGGAAAACTGTTTTTT.

The V call is TRBV5-4, the J call TRBJ2-5; 9 bases are shared with TRBD1. Germline CDR1 is SGHNT and CDR2 is YYREEE (reference sequence). The CDR3 sequence is 17 residues long. Trimming removed 4 bases from V and 0 bases from J; junction bases left unmatched: 10. The CDR3 bases are TGTGCCAGCAGCGCAACGGGACAGGGTGGAGACCAAGAGACCCAGTACTTC. Its protein product is CASSATGQGGDQETQYF.

This clonotype was seen a handful of times. The chain combines TRBV2 with TRBJ2-5; D is unclear. Germline values: CDR1 SNHLY, CDR2 FYNNEI. Trimming took off 5 bases at V and 1 base at J, with 11 bases between the two ends. The CDR3 contains 14 residues. Written as DNA, the CDR3 is TGTGCCAGCAGTCGGACGAGTATCCAAGAGACCCAGTACTTC. Encoded protein: CASSRTSIQETQYF.

This clonotype was observed a few times. The V and J genes are TRBV5-1 and TRBJ2-5; the D is unclear. The V gene's germline CDR1 is SGHRS and CDR2 YFSETQ. V shed 0 bases and J shed 3 bases, with 9 bases lying between them. The CDR3 is made up of 14 amino acids. CDR3 in DNA: TGCGCCAGCAGCTTGGAAGACTGGAAAGAGACCCAGTACTTC. Its protein product is CASSLEDWKETQYF.

V and J are TRBV28 and TRBJ1-5; 7 nucleotides align to TRBD1. The CDR3 totals 14 residues. CDR1 is MDHEN, CDR2 SYDVKM, per germline. V trimming: 5 bases; J trimming: 7 bases; junction bases outside the gene matches: 8. CDR3 nucleotide sequence: TGTGCCAGCAGTGAGGACAGGAGGATACAGCCCCAGCATTTT. Its protein is CASSEDRRIQPQHF.

Ten or more counts support this clonotype. The gene calls are TRBV12-3 or TRBV12-4 and TRBJ1-6; D is uncertain. There are 13 residues in the CDR3. V was shortened by 5 bases and J by 0 bases, with 2 bases between the two germline ends. CDR3 region: CASSPSYNSPLHF. The CDR3, as DNA: TGTGCCAGCAGTCCCTCCTATAATTCACCCCTCCACTTT.

J is TRBJ2-1 and V is TRBV12-3 or TRBV12-4; 7 positions match TRBD2. This CDR3 contains 13 residues. V dropped 3 bases and J dropped 7; count of bases not matched to a gene: 3. The CDR3 sequence is CASSLTSLNEQFF. CDR3 nucleotide sequence: TGTGCCAGCAGTTTGACTAGCTTGAATGAGCAGTTCTTC.

This clonotype has a handful of counts. The CDR3 DNA reads TGTGCCAGCAGCTTAGGTCTCAGCGGGAGCGGCGGTAACGAGCAGTACTTC. It encodes CASSLGLSGSGGNEQYF. V gene TRBV13 combines with J gene TRBJ2-7; 8 bases are a match to TRBD2. V was pared by 0 bases and J by 5 bases, with 12 bases of the junction left unmatched. Germline values: CDR1 PRHDT, CDR2 FYEKMQ (reference sequence). The CDR3 runs 17 residues. Variable domain in full (rest from reference TRBV13 and TRBJ2-7): AAGVIQSPRHLIKEKRETATLKCYPIPRHDTVYWYQQGPGQDPQFLISFYEKMQSDKGSIPDRFSAQQFSDYHSELNMSSLELGDSALYFCASSLGLSGSGGNEQYFGPGTRLTVT.

V and J are TRBV5-6 and TRBJ2-1; 10 bases align to TRBD2. Germline CDR1 reads SGHDT; CDR2 reads YYEEEE. The CDR3 is 16 residues long. Trimming at V came to 4 bases and at J to 4 bases, leaving 8 bases not matched to a gene. CDR3 amino acids: CASSEREGRVYNEQFF. In DNA form, the CDR3 reads TGTGCCAGCAGCGAGCGGGAGGGCCGAGTGTACAATGAGCAGTTCTTC.

A remark on this clonotype: A much larger clone sits a single nucleotide away, making a read error possible. The CDR3 protein is CASRTGGNQPHHF. DNA of the CDR3: TGTGCCAGCAGGACAGGGGGCAATCAGCCCCATCATTTT. The chain links TRBV6-1 to TRBJ1-5, with 10 bases aligning to TRBD1. The CDR3 consists of 13 residues. Germline CDR1 MNHNS, CDR2 SASEGT.

The CDR3 nucleotides are TGTGCCAGCAGCTACAACGGCGGCGAGCAGTTCTTC. Amino acid sequence: CASSYNGGEQFF. The chain carries TRBV6-5 and TRBJ2-1; D uncertain. This CDR3 comprises 12 residues. Germline CDR1 is MNHEY and CDR2 is SVGAGI. Trimming took off 6 bases at V and 10 bases at J, with 13 bases between the two ends.

In this sample, this clonotype turned up a few times. The chain employs TRBV13 and TRBJ1-2; 9 bases line up with TRBD1. J was trimmed by 4 bases and V by 3 bases; bases with no gene match: 3. The CDR3 length is 14 residues. Germline loops: CDR1 PRHDT, CDR2 FYEKMQ (reference sequence). CDR3 nucleotide sequence: TGTGCCAGCAGCTTGGACAGGGGTGGCTATGGCTACACCTTC. It codes for CASSLDRGGYGYTF.

The genes are TRBV7-2 and TRBJ2-7, with TRBD2 matching 10 bases. The CDR3 contains 14 residues. The V segment lost 3 bases and the J segment 6 bases; nucleotides outside the gene matches: 5. From germline, CDR1 is SGHTA and CDR2 FQGNSA. The DNA for the CDR3 is TGTGCCAGCAGCTTTTCACTAGCGGGGACCGAGCAGTACTTC. Its translation is CASSFSLAGTEQYF.